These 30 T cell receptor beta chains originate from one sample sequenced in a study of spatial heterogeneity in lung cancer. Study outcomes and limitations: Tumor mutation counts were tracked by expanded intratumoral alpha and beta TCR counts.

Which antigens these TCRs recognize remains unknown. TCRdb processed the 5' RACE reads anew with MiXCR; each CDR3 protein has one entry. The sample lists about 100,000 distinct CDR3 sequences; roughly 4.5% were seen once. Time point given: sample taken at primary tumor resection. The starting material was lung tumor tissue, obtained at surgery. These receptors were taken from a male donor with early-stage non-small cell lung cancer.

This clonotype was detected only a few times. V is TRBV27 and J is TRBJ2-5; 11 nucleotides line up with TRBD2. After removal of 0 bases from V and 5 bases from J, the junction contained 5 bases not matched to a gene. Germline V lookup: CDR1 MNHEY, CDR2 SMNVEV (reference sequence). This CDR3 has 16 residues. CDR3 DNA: TGTGCCAGCAGTTTATCTACTAGCGGGAGTGGGGAGACCCAGTACTTC. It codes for CASSLSTSGSGETQYF.

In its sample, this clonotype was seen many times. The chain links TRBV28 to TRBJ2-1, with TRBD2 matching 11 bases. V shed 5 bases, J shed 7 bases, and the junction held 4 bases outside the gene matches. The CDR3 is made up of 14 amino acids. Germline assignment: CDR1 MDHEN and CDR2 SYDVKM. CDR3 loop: CASSKTSGVNEQFF. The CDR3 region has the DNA TGTGCCAGCAGTAAGACTAGCGGGGTTAATGAGCAGTTCTTC.

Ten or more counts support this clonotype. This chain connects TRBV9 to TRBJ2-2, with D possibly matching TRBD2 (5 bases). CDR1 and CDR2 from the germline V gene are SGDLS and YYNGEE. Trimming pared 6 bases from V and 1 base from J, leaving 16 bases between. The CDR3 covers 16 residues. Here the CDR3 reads CASTPRGGLNTGELFF. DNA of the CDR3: TGTGCCAGCACCCCCCGAGGCGGGTTGAACACCGGGGAGCTGTTTTTT.

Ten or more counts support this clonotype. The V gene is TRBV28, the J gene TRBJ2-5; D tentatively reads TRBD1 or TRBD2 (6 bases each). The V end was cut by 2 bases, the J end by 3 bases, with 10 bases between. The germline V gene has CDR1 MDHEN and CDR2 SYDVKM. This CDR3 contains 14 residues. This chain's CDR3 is CASSLRGAEETQYF. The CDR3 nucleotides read TGTGCCAGCAGTTTAAGGGGGGCAGAAGAGACCCAGTACTTC.

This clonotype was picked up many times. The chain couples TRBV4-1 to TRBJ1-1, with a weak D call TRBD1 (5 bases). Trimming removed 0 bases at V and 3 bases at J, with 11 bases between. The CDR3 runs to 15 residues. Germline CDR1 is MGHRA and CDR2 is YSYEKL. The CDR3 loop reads CASSQDSDSDTEAFF. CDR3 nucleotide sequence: TGCGCCAGCAGCCAAGACAGTGACAGCGACACTGAAGCTTTCTTT.

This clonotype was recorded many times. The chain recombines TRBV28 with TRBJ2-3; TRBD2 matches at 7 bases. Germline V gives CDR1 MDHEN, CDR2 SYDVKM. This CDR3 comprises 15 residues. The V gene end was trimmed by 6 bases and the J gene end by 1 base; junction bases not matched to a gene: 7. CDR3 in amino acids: CASSQGTIGTDTQYF. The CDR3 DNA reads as TGTGCCAGCAGCCAAGGGACTATTGGCACAGATACGCAGTATTTT. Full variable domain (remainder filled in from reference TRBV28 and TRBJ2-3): DVKVTQSSRYLVKRTGEKVFLECVQDMDHENMFWYRQDPGLGLRLIYFSYDVKMKEKGDIPEGYSVSREKKERFSLILESASTNQTSMYLCASSQGTIGTDTQYFGPGTRLTVL.

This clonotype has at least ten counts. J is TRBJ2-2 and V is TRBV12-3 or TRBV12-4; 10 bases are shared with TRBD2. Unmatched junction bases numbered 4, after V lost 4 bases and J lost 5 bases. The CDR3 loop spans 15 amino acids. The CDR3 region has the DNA TGTGCCAGCAGTTACAGCGGGAGGGCAACCGGGGAGCTGTTTTTT. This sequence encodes CASSYSGRATGELFF.

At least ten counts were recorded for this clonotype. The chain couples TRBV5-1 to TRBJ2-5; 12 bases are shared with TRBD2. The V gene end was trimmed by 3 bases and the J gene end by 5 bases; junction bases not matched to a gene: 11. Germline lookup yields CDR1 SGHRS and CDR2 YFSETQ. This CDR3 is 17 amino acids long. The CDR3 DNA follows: TGCGCCAGCAGCTCAGGACTAGCGGGACCCCTCGGGGAGACCCAGTACTTC. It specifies CASSSGLAGPLGETQYF.

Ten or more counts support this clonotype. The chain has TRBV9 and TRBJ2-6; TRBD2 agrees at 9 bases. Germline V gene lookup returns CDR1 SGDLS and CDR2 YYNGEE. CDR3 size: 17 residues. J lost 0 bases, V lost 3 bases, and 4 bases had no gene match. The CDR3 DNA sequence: TGTGCCAGCAGCGGTAGCGGGAGAAGCTCTGGGGCCAACGTCCTGACTTTC. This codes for CASSGSGRSSGANVLTF.

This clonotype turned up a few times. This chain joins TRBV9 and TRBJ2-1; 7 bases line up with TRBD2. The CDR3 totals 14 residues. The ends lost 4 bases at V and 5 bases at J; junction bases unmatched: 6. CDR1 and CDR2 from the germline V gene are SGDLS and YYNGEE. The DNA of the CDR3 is TGTGCCAGCAGCCGAGCGGGGCGTCACAATGAGCAGTTCTTC. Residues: CASSRAGRHNEQFF.

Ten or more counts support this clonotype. This chain's CDR3 is CASSQAVQDTQYF. The CDR3 DNA reads TGTGCCAGCAGCCAGGCCGTGCAGGATACGCAGTATTTT. The chain links TRBV3-1 to TRBJ2-3; D unresolved. The CDR3 consists of 13 residues. Germline loops: CDR1 LGHDT, CDR2 YNNKEL (reference sequence). Between the trimmed V and J ends, which lost 3 bases and 6 bases, there was a span of 10 bases.

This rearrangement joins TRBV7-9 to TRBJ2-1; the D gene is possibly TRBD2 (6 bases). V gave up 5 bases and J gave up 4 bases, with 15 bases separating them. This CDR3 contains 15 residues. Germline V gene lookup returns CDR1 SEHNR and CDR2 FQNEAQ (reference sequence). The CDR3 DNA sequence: TGTGCCAGCAGCATCACCGGGACTCAATACAATGAGCAGTTCTTC. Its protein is CASSITGTQYNEQFF.

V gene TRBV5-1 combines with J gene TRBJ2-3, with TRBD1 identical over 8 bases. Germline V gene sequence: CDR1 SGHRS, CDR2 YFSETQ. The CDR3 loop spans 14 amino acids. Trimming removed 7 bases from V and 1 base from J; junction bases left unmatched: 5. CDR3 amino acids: CASETGAGTDTQYF. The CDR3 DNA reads TGCGCCAGCGAGACAGGGGCAGGCACAGATACGCAGTATTTT.

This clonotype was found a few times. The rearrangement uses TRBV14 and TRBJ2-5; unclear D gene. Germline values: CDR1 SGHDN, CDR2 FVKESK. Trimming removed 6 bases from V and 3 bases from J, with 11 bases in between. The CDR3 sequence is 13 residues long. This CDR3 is CASSTEVEETQYF. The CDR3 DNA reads TGTGCCAGCAGTACAGAAGTTGAAGAGACCCAGTACTTC.

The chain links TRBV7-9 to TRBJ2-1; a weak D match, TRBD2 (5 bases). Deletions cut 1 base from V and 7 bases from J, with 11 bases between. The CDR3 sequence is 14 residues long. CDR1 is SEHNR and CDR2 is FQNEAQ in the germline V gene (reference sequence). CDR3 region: CASSLVARGNEQFF. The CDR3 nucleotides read TGTGCCAGCAGCTTAGTGGCCCGCGGGAATGAGCAGTTCTTC.

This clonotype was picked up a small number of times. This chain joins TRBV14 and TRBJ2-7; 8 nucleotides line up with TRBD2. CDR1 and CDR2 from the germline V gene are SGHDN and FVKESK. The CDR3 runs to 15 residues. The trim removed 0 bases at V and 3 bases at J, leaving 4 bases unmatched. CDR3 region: CASSQDSGTSYEQYF. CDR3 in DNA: TGTGCCAGCAGCCAAGATAGCGGGACCAGCTACGAGCAGTACTTC.

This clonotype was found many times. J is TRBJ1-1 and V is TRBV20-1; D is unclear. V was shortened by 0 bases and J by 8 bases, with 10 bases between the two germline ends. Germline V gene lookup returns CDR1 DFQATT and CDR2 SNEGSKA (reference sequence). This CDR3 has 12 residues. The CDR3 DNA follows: TGCAGTGCTAGAGATTTGGGAGGCGAAGCTTTCTTT. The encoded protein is CSARDLGGEAFF.

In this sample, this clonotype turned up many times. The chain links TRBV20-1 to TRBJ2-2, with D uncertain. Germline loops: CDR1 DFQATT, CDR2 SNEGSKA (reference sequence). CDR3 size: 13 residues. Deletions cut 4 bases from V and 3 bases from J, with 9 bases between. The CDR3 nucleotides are TGCAGTGCTACAAGTGGGGACACCGGGGAGCTGTTTTTT. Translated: CSATSGDTGELFF.

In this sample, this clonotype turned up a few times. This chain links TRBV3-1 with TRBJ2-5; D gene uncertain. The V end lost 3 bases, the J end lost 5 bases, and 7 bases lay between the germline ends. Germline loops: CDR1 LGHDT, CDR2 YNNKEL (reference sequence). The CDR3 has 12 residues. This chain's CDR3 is CASSHSWETQYF. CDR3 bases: TGTGCCAGCAGCCATTCCTGGGAGACCCAGTACTTC.

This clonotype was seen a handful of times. Here the CDR3 reads CASSSWDPGPDTQYF. The CDR3 DNA follows: TGTGCCAGCAGTTCTTGGGATCCAGGTCCAGATACGCAGTATTTT. This chain connects TRBV12-3 or TRBV12-4 to TRBJ2-3, with no clear D. V was cut by 4 bases and J by 4 bases, with 15 bases left in between. This CDR3 has 15 amino acids.

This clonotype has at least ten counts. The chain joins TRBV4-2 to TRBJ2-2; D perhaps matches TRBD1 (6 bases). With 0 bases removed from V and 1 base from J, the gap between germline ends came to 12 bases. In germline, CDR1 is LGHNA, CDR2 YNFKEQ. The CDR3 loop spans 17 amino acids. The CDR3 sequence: CASSQDLQGGNTGELFF. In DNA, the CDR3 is TGTGCCAGCAGCCAAGATCTACAGGGCGGGAACACCGGGGAGCTGTTTTTT.

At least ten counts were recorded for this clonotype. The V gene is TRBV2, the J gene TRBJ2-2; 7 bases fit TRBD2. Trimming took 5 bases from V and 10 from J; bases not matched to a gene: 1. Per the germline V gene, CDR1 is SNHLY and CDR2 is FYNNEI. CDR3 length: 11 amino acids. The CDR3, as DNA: TGTGCCAGCAGTACTAGCGAGGAGCTGTTTTTT. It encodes CASSTSEELFF.

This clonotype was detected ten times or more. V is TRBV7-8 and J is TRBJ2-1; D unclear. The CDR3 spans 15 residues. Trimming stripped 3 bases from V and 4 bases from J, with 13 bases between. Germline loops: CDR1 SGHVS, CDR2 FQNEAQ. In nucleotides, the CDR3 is TGTGCCAGCAGCTTTCAGAGTTGGAATTACAATGAGCAGTTCTTC. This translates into CASSFQSWNYNEQFF.

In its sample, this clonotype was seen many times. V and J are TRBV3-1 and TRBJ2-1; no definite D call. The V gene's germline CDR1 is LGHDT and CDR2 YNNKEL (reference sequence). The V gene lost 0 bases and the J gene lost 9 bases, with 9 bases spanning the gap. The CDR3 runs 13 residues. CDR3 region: CASSQDLGSEQFF. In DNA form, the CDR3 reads TGTGCCAGCAGCCAAGATTTGGGAAGTGAGCAGTTCTTC.

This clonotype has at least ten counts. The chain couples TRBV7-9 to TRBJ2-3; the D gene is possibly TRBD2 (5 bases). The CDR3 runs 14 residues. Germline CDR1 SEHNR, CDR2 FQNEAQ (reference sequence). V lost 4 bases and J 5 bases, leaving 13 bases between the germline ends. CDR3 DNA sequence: TGTGCCAGCAGCTCCCACGGGGAAATAGATACGCAGTATTTT. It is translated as CASSSHGEIDTQYF.

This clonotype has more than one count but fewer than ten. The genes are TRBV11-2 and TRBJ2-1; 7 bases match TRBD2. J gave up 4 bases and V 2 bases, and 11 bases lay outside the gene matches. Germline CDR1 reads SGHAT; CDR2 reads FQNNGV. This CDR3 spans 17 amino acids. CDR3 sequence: CASSLSSGVSGYNEQFF. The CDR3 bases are TGTGCCAGCAGCTTATCGTCCGGGGTTAGCGGGTACAATGAGCAGTTCTTC.

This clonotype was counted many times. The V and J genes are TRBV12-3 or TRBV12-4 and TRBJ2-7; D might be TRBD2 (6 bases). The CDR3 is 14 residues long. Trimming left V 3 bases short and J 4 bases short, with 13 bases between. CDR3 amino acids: CASSLFGGAYEQYF. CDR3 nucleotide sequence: TGTGCCAGCAGTTTGTTCGGGGGTGCATACGAGCAGTACTTC.

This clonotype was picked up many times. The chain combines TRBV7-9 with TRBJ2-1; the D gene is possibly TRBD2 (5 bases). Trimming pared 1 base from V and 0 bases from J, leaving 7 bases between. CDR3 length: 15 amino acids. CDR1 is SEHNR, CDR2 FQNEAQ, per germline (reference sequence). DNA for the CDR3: TGTGCCAGCAGCTTAGTAGGGAGCTCCTACAATGAGCAGTTCTTC. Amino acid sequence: CASSLVGSSYNEQFF.

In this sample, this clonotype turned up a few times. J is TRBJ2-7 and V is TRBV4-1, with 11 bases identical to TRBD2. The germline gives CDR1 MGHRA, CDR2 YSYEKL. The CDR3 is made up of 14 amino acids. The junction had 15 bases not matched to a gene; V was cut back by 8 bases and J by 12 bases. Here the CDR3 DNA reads TGCGCCAGCTCAATCCCGGGACTAGCGGAACCCCGGTACTTC. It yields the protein CASSIPGLAEPRYF.

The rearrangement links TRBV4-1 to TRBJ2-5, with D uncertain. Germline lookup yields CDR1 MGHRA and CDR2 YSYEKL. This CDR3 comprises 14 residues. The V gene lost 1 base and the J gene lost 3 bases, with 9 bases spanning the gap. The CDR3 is CASSQAEFEETQYF. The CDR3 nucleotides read TGCGCCAGCAGCCAAGCAGAGTTCGAAGAGACCCAGTACTTC.